Listed below are T cell receptor beta chains from one sample, sequenced in a study of a mutant IDH1 vaccine in newly diagnosed glioma. No antigens are known for them. Clones were read by immunoSEQ multiplex PCR, and TCRdb kept only the in-frame ones, dropping some. The sample records about 36,000 clones, roughly 80% being singletons. The source material was PBMCs, sampled from a glioma patient whose treatment included an IDH1 peptide vaccine. Every receptor here comes from a man in his fifties with glioma. CDR3s include the opening cysteine and the closing phenylalanine or tryptophan. The D gene is left open where the match is weak. Part of the rows lack a size; the others show once, few, many or a class for expanded clones.

-	TRBJ1-1	-	TRBV6-5	CASSPGWNTEAFF	TGTGCCAGCAGTCCCGGTTGGAACACTGAAGCTTTCTTT
TRBD1	TRBJ2-7	once	TRBV7-2	CASSYRDSSYEQYF	TGTGCCAGCAGTTACCGGGACAGCTCCTACGAGCAGTACTTC
-	TRBJ1-5	few	TRBV7-2	CASSLLSGREQPQHF	TGTGCCAGCAGCTTACTCTCAGGGCGGGAACAGCCCCAGCATTTT
-	TRBJ2-5	-	TRBV5-1	CASSLDTGLETQYF	TGCGCCAGCAGCTTGGATACAGGGCTAGAGACCCAGTACTTC
TRBD1	TRBJ1-1	-	TRBV10-2	CASSEETGGTEAFF	TGCGCCAGCAGTGAAGAGACAGGGGGAACTGAAGCTTTCTTT
TRBD1	TRBJ1-2	-	TRBV29-1	CSVEAGTGGYGYTF	TGCAGCGTTGAAGCCGGGACAGGGGGCTACGGCTACACCTTC
-	TRBJ2-1	-	TRBV28	CASSLPSWVNEQFF	TGTGCCAGCAGTTTACCTAGCTGGGTGAATGAGCAGTTCTTC
-	TRBJ1-4	-	TRBV4-1	CASSQVSVRLGEKLFF	TGCGCCAGCAGCCAAGTTTCTGTCAGGCTCGGTGAAAAACTGTTTTTT
-	TRBJ1-3	-	TRBV4-1	CASSHPSAGNTIYF	TGCGCCAGCAGCCATCCCTCCGCTGGAAACACCATATATTTT
-	TRBJ2-5	-	TRBV5-1	CASSRNGRQETQYF	TGCGCCAGCAGCCGGAATGGGCGCCAAGAGACCCAGTACTTC
-	TRBJ1-4	-	TRBV5-1	CASSLTGMSNEKLFF	TGCGCCAGCAGCTTAACAGGAATGAGTAATGAAAAACTGTTTTTT
-	TRBJ2-3	-	TRBV5-1	CASSLALGADTQYF	TGCGCCAGCAGCTTGGCCTTGGGTGCAGATACGCAGTATTTT
-	TRBJ1-5	-	TRBV7-2	CASSPDRNQPQHF	TGTGCCAGCAGCCCCGACAGAAATCAGCCCCAGCATTTT
TRBD1	TRBJ1-5	-	TRBV27	CASRQTGGNSVMNQPQHF	TGTGCCAGCAGGCAAACAGGGGGAAACTCTGTAATGAATCAGCCCCAGCATTTT
TRBD1	TRBJ2-7	once	TRBV2	CASSEDRGHEQYF	TGTGCCAGCAGTGAAGACAGGGGGCACGAGCAGTACTTC
TRBD1	TRBJ2-7	-	TRBV7-2	CASSGTDYEQYF	TGTGCCAGCAGCGGGACAGACTACGAGCAGTACTTC
TRBD2	TRBJ2-4	-	TRBV6-1	CASSEELAGVSAKNIQYF	TGTGCCAGCAGTGAAGAACTAGCGGGGGTTTCAGCCAAAAACATTCAGTACTTC
-	TRBJ1-2	-	TRBV18	CASSPPLGLYGYTF	TGTGCCAGCTCTCCACCCTTGGGCCTTTATGGCTACACCTTC
-	TRBJ2-5	-	TRBV5-4	CASSLETSTVKTQYF	TGTGCCAGCAGCCTTGAAACATCAACTGTAAAGACCCAGTACTTC
TRBD1	TRBJ2-3	-	TRBV7-2	CASSLGDRDTDTQYF	TGTGCCAGCAGCTTAGGGGACAGGGATACAGATACGCAGTATTTT
TRBD1	TRBJ2-5	-	TRBV19	CASSDSGGAVGETQYF	TGTGCCAGTAGTGACTCAGGGGGCGCGGTGGGGGAGACCCAGTACTTC
-	TRBJ1-2	few	TRBV6-1	CASSERANYGYTF	TGTGCCAGCAGTGAAAGGGCTAACTATGGCTACACCTTC
-	TRBJ2-6	once	TRBV2	CASSWDSGANVLTF	TGTGCCAGCAGTTGGGACTCTGGGGCCAACGTCCTGACTTTC
-	TRBJ2-5	-	TRBV30	CAWGQETQYF	TGTGCCTGGGGCCAAGAGACCCAGTACTTC
TRBD1	TRBJ2-5	-	TRBV9	CASSTSIDRAEETQYF	TGTGCCAGCAGCACATCTATCGACAGGGCCGAAGAGACCCAGTACTTC
-	TRBJ2-2	-	TRBV7-9	CASSLVTATGELFF	TGTGCCAGCAGCTTAGTGACAGCCACCGGGGAGCTGTTTTTT
TRBD2	TRBJ2-1	-	TRBV4-2	CASSQDGGGQDNEQFF	TGTGCCAGCAGCCAAGATGGCGGGGGGCAGGACAATGAGCAGTTCTTC
TRBD1	TRBJ1-1	few	TRBV7-6	CASRTGENTEAFF	TGTGCCAGCAGGACAGGGGAGAACACTGAAGCTTTCTTT
-	TRBJ2-1	-	TRBV5-4	CASSSSGSYNEQFF	TGTGCCAGCAGCTCATCGGGAAGCTACAATGAGCAGTTCTTC
TRBD1	TRBJ2-7	-	TRBV19	CASSVSGGSSYEQYF	TGTGCCAGTAGTGTCTCAGGGGGAAGCTCCTACGAGCAGTACTTC
-	TRBJ2-7	-	TRBV4-1	CASSQDSPSYEQYF	TGCGCCAGCAGCCAAGATAGCCCGTCCTACGAGCAGTACTTC
-	TRBJ2-3	-	TRBV4-1	CASSLRAPSTDTQYF	TGCGCCAGCAGCCTCCGGGCCCCGAGCACAGATACGCAGTATTTT
-	TRBJ2-7	-	TRBV5-4	CASSLSGYEQYF	TGTGCCAGCAGCTTGTCAGGCTACGAGCAGTACTTC
-	TRBJ1-2	once	TRBV4-1	CASSQRDGYGYTF	TGCGCCAGCAGCCAAAGGGACGGATATGGCTACACCTTC
-	TRBJ2-7	-	TRBV2	CASSSRISSYEQYF	TGTGCCAGCAGTTCACGGATCTCTTCCTACGAGCAGTACTTC
-	TRBJ1-1	-	TRBV28	CASSFFPNTEAFF	TGTGCCAGCAGTTTTTTCCCGAACACTGAAGCTTTCTTT
-	TRBJ2-5	-	TRBV2	CASKRGTGETQYF	TGTGCCAGCAAAAGAGGGACTGGCGAGACCCAGTACTTC
-	TRBJ2-1	once	TRBV7-9	CASSLYIGGANYNEQFF	TGTGCCAGCAGCTTATACATTGGGGGGGCTAACTACAATGAGCAGTTCTTC
TRBD2	TRBJ2-1	-	TRBV7-3	CASSRGGSSYNEQFF	TGTGCCAGCAGCCGCGGGGGGAGCTCCTACAATGAGCAGTTCTTC
-	TRBJ2-1	-	TRBV29-1	CSAASRHNEQFF	TGCAGCGCCGCTAGCAGGCACAATGAGCAGTTCTTC
TRBD1	TRBJ2-3	once	TRBV5-1	CASSSQGDGDTQYF	TGCGCCAGCAGCTCACAGGGGGATGGAGATACGCAGTATTTT
-	TRBJ1-2	-	TRBV4-1	CASSQPDGGYGYTF	TGCGCCAGCAGCCAACCGGACGGGGGTTATGGCTACACCTTC
-	TRBJ1-5	-	TRBV6-5	CASSRTRGQPQHF	TGTGCCAGCAGCCGCACCAGGGGTCAGCCCCAGCATTTT
-	TRBJ1-4	-	TRBV7-9	CASSSLPRRGNEKLFF	TGTGCCAGCAGCTCCCTTCCCAGGCGCGGAAATGAAAAACTGTTTTTT
TRBD2	TRBJ2-7	-	TRBV4-1	CASSLLGTSGIYEQYF	TGCGCCAGCAGCCTCTTAGGGACTAGCGGGATCTACGAGCAGTACTTC
-	TRBJ1-6	-	TRBV19	CASSAQRSSLNSPLHF	TGTGCCAGTAGTGCCCAACGGTCTTCCCTTAATTCACCCCTCCACTTT
TRBD2	TRBJ2-7	-	TRBV10-3	CAISSSTSGYEQYF	TGTGCCATCAGTTCATCGACTAGCGGCTACGAGCAGTACTTC
TRBD1	TRBJ2-3	-	TRBV2	CASSDYGQAGTDTQYF	TGTGCCAGCAGTGATTACGGACAGGCCGGCACAGATACGCAGTATTTT
TRBD1	TRBJ1-2	-	TRBV7-2	CASSRDRIGGYTF	TGTGCCAGCAGCCGGGACAGGATCGGCGGCTACACCTTC